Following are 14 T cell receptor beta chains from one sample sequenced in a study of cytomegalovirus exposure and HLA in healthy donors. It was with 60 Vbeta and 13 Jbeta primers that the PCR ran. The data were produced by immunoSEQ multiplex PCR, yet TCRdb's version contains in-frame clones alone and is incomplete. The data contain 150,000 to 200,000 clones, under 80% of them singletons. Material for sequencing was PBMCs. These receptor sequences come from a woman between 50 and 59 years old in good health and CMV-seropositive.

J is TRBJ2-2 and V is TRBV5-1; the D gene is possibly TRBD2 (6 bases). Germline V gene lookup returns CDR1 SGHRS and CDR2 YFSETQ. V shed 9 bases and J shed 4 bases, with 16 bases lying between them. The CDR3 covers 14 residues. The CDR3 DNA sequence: TGCGCCACTCGCGACGGAGGGTTCACCGGGGAGCTGTTTTTT. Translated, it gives CATRDGGFTGELFF.

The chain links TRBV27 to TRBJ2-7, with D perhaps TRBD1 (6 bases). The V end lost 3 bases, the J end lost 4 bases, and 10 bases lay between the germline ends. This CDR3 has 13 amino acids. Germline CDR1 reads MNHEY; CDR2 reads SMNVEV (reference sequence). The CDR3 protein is CASSFSDRYEQYF. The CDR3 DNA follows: TGTGCCAGCAGTTTTTCGGACAGATACGAGCAGTACTTC.

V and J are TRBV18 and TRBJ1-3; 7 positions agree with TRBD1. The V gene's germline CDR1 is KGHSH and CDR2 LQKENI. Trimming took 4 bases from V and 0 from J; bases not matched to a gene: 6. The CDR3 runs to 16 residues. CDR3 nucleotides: TGTGCCAGCTCACTTGACAGGGACGCCTCTGGAAACACCATATATTTT. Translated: CASSLDRDASGNTIYF.

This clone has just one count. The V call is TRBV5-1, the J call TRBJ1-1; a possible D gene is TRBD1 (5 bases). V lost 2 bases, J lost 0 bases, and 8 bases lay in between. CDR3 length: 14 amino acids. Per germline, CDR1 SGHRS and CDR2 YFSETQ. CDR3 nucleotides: TGCGCCAGCAGCTTCGCAGGGATGAACACTGAAGCTTTCTTT. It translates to CASSFAGMNTEAFF.

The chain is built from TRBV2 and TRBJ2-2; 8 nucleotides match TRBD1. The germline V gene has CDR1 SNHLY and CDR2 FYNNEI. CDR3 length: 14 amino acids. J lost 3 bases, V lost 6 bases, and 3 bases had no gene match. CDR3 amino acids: CASRGQGYTGELFF. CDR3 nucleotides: TGTGCCAGCAGAGGACAGGGTTACACCGGGGAGCTGTTTTTT.

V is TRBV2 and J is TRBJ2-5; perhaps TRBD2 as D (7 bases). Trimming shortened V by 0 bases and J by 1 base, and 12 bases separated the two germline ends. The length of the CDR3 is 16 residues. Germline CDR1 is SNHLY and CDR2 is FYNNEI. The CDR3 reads CASSEAGGGPQETQYF. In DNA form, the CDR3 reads TGTGCCAGCAGTGAAGCAGGGGGGGGACCCCAAGAGACCCAGTACTTC.

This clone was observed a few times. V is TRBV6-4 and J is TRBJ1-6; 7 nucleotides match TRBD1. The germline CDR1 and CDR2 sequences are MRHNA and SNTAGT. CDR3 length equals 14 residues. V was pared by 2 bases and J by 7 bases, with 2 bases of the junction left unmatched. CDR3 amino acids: CASSDGTENSPLHF. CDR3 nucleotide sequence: TGTGCCAGCAGTGACGGGACAGAAAATTCACCCCTCCACTTT.

CDR3 sequence reads: CASSRPGYEQYF. The DNA for the CDR3 is TGTGCCAGCAGCAGACCAGGGTACGAGCAGTACTTC. V and J are TRBV5-8 and TRBJ2-7; the D gene is possibly TRBD1 (5 bases). Germline assignment: CDR1 SGHTS and CDR2 YDEGEE. Trimming took off 4 bases at V and 4 bases at J, with 9 bases between the two ends. CDR3 length equals 12 residues.

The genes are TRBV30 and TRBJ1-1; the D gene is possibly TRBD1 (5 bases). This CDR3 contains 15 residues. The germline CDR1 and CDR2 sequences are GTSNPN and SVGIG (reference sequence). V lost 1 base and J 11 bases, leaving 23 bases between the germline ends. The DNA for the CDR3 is TGTGCCTGGAGTGCCCAAGGATGGGCTCTCCCAGGGGCTTTCTTT. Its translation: CAWSAQGWALPGAFF.

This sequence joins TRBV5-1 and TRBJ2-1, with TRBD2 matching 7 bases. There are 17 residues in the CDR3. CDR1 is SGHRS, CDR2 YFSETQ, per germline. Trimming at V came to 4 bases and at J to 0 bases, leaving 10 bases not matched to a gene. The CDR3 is CASSQGLKGSSYNEQFF. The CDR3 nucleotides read TGCGCCAGCAGCCAGGGACTAAAAGGAAGCTCCTACAATGAGCAGTTCTTC.

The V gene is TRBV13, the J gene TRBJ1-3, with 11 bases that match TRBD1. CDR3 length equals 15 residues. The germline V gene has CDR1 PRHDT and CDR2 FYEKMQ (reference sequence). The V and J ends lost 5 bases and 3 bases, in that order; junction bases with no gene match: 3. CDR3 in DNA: TGTGCCAGCAGCCCGGGACAGGGGGTTGGAAACACCATATATTTT. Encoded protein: CASSPGQGVGNTIYF.

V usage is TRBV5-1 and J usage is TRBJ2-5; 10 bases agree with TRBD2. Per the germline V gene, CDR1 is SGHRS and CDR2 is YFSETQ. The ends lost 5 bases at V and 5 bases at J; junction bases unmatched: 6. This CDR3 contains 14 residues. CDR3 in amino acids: CASSPSGGGETQYF. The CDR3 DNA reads TGCGCCAGCAGTCCTAGCGGGGGTGGTGAGACCCAGTACTTC. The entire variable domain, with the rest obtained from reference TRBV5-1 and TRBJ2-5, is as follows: KAGVTQTPRYLIKTRGQQVTLSCSPISGHRSVSWYQQTPGQGLQFLFEYFSETQRNKGNFPGRFSGRQFSNSRSEMNVSTLELGDSALYLCASSPSGGGETQYFGPGTRLLVL.

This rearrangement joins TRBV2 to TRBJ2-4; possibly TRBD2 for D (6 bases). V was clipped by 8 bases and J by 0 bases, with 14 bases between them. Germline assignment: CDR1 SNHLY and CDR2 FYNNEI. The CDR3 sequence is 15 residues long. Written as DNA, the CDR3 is TGTGCCAGCGGGGCAAGCGGGTTAGCCAAAAACATTCAGTACTTC. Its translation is CASGASGLAKNIQYF.

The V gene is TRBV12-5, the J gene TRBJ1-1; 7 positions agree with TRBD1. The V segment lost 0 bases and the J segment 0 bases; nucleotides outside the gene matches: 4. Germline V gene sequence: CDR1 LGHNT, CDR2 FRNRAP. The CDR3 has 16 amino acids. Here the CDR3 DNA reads TGTGCTAGTGGTTTGGTACTCGGACAGGTGAACACTGAAGCTTTCTTT. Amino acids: CASGLVLGQVNTEAFF. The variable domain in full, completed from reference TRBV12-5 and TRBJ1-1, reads DARVTQTPRHKVTEMGQEVTMRCQPILGHNTVFWYRQTMMQGLELLAYFRNRAPLDDSGMPKDRFSAEMPDATLATLKIQPSEPRDSAVYFCASGLVLGQVNTEAFFGQGTRLTVV.